The 23 T cell receptor beta chains in this list originate from one sample, sequenced in a study of CD8 T cells in Susac syndrome. Reverse transcription of roughly 0.5 to 1 ug RNA was carried out with random hexamers. MiXCR, applied by TCRdb to the immunoSEQ multiplex PCR reads, yields one record per CDR3 protein. The sample records 150,000 or so distinct CDR3 sequences, approximately 95% being singletons. Sequencing was done on a sample of CD4+ T cells from PBMCs. All receptors come from a human donor with Susac syndrome.

This rearrangement joins TRBV6-5 to TRBJ2-2; 7 bases map to TRBD1. The trim removed 6 bases at V and 1 base at J, leaving 8 bases unmatched. Germline-derived CDR1 and CDR2 are MNHEY and SVGAGI. The CDR3 is 16 residues long. CDR3 nucleotides: TGTGCCAGCAGCTACGACAGGGTCTTGAACACCGGGGAGCTGTTTTTT. Protein product: CASSYDRVLNTGELFF.

The rearrangement links TRBV20-1 to TRBJ1-1; possibly TRBD1 for D (6 bases). The CDR3 covers 14 residues. The germline V and J ends were trimmed by 6 bases and 1 base, with 15 bases remaining between them. Germline V CDR1 and CDR2: DFQATT, SNEGSKA (reference sequence). Written as DNA, the CDR3 is TGCAGTGCGGTCCCGGGACACAGGAACACTGAAGCTTTCTTT. Translating it yields CSAVPGHRNTEAFF.

With regard to this clonotype: Relative to the germline gene, one junction end is altered; a read error may explain this. The chain couples TRBV25-1 to TRBJ1-1, with TRBD1 as a possible D gene (5 bases). CDR3 length: 11 amino acids. Germline V gives CDR1 MGHDK, CDR2 SYGVNS. CDR3 in amino acids: CASSEYRDFSF. Written as DNA, the CDR3 is TGTGCCAGCAGTGAGTACCGGGACTTCTCCTTT.

CDR3 nucleotide sequence: TGCAGTGCCCCCTCGAGACAGGGGGGAACTGAAGCTTTCTTT. It is translated as CSAPSRQGGTEAFF. This rearrangement joins TRBV20-1 to TRBJ1-1; 9 nucleotides align to TRBD1. From germline, CDR1 is DFQATT and CDR2 SNEGSKA (reference sequence). The CDR3 extends over 14 amino acids. V was clipped by 6 bases and J by 5 bases; unmatched bases: 10.

The V gene is TRBV30, the J gene TRBJ1-5; unclear D gene. This CDR3 spans 13 amino acids. V was pared by 0 bases and J by 10 bases, with 13 bases between. Germline loops: CDR1 GTSNPN, CDR2 SVGIG (reference sequence). CDR3 sequence: CAWSVADLSPQHF. In nucleotides, the CDR3 is TGTGCCTGGAGTGTGGCAGATCTGTCACCCCAGCATTTT.

This CDR3 is CASSLLGSAFF. Written as DNA, the CDR3 is TGTGCCAGCAGTTTACTGGGTTCAGCTTTCTTT. The chain joins TRBV28 to TRBJ1-1; D uncertain. The germline V gene has CDR1 MDHEN and CDR2 SYDVKM. The CDR3 consists of 11 residues. Trimming shortened V by 2 bases and J by 10 bases, and 8 bases separated the two germline ends.

The rearrangement links TRBV9 to TRBJ1-2, with 7 bases that match TRBD1. CDR1 and CDR2 from the germline V gene are SGDLS and YYNGEE. CDR3 size: 15 residues. J was trimmed by 0 bases and V by 3 bases; bases with no gene match: 5. The CDR3 nucleotides read TGTGCCAGCAGCGAGGGGGACAGCGCTAACTATGGCTACACCTTC. Its translation is CASSEGDSANYGYTF.

The chain carries TRBV12-3 or TRBV12-4 and TRBJ1-5; 8 nucleotides align to TRBD1. The CDR3 has 14 residues. After removal of 6 bases from V and 6 bases from J, the junction contained 7 bases not matched to a gene. CDR3 amino acids: CASRYGQGSQPQHF. The CDR3 nucleotides are TGTGCCAGCAGGTATGGACAGGGTAGTCAGCCCCAGCATTTT.

The V and J genes are TRBV7-9 and TRBJ1-1; TRBD1 is a possible D gene (5 bases). There are 14 residues in the CDR3. Germline assignment: CDR1 SEHNR and CDR2 FQNEAQ (reference sequence). V was shortened by 0 bases and J by 4 bases, with 9 bases between the two germline ends. CDR3 loop: CASSLAGQATEAFF. For the CDR3, the DNA is TGTGCCAGCAGCTTAGCGGGGCAGGCCACTGAAGCTTTCTTT.

CDR3 nucleotides: TGCAGTGCTGAGGGGGCGGGAAAATACGAGCAGTACTTC. Protein product: CSAEGAGKYEQYF. The chain links TRBV20-1 to TRBJ2-7, with a weak D call TRBD1 (7 bases). CDR3 length: 13 amino acids. Germline V CDR1 and CDR2: DFQATT, SNEGSKA (reference sequence). V gave up 5 bases and J gave up 4 bases, with 15 bases separating them.

This clonotype was seen just once. This sequence joins TRBV7-9 and TRBJ1-2; TRBD1 might be the D (6 bases). The CDR3 covers 15 residues. V lost 4 bases, J lost 8 bases, and 20 bases lay in between. Germline V gene lookup returns CDR1 SEHNR and CDR2 FQNEAQ (reference sequence). For the CDR3, the DNA is TGTGCCAGCAGCTCCCCGAACCAGGGGATCGAAGGCTACACCTTC. It is translated as CASSSPNQGIEGYTF.

CDR3 bases: TGCAGTGCCACCGGACTAGGGGGGCAGGAGCAGTTCTTC. Translated, it gives CSATGLGGQEQFF. The chain uses TRBV20-1 and TRBJ2-1, with D perhaps matching TRBD2 (7 bases). Trimming took off 6 bases at V and 10 bases at J, with 19 bases between the two ends. The CDR3 extends over 13 amino acids. Per the germline V gene, CDR1 is DFQATT and CDR2 is SNEGSKA (reference sequence).

The chain employs TRBV30 and TRBJ1-1; 11 bases are shared with TRBD1. Germline-derived CDR1 and CDR2 are GTSNPN and SVGIG (reference sequence). The V and J ends lost 3 bases and 3 bases, in that order; junction bases with no gene match: 3. The CDR3 length is 14 residues. This CDR3 reads CAWRDRGRDTEAFF. The CDR3 nucleotides are TGTGCCTGGAGGGACAGGGGGCGAGACACTGAAGCTTTCTTT.

V is TRBV30 and J is TRBJ1-1, with D maybe TRBD1 (6 bases). Deletions cut 3 bases from V and 0 bases from J, with 14 bases between. CDR1 is GTSNPN and CDR2 is SVGIG in the germline V gene (reference sequence). The CDR3 spans 15 residues. CDR3 amino acids: CAWSRTDRLNTEAFF. The CDR3 DNA sequence: TGTGCCTGGAGCCGGACAGACAGATTGAACACTGAAGCTTTCTTT.

The CDR3 reads CASSPRRGGNYGYTF. The CDR3 bases are TGTGCCAGCAGTCCACGGCGGGGGGGAAACTATGGCTACACCTTC. This sequence joins TRBV12-3 or TRBV12-4 and TRBJ1-2; tentatively, D is TRBD1 (5 bases). The germline V and J ends were trimmed by 5 bases and 2 bases, with 15 bases remaining between them. This CDR3 region has 15 residues.

The chain has TRBV29-1 and TRBJ1-1, with D tentatively TRBD1 (6 bases). The CDR3 runs 14 residues. The V and J ends lost 5 bases and 3 bases respectively, with 16 bases between them. CDR1 is SQVTM, CDR2 ANQGSEA, per germline. The CDR3 sequence: CSVWGLRGDTEAFF. The CDR3, as DNA: TGCAGCGTTTGGGGCCTAAGGGGGGACACTGAAGCTTTCTTT.

The gene calls are TRBV7-2 and TRBJ2-6; maybe TRBD1 (5 bases). Germline V gene sequence: CDR1 SGHTA, CDR2 FQGNSA. This CDR3 has 16 residues. V was trimmed by 4 bases and J by 4 bases, leaving 14 bases between them. CDR3 residues: CASSSSRATGANVLTF. CDR3 DNA sequence: TGTGCCAGCAGCTCATCCAGGGCCACAGGGGCCAACGTCCTGACTTTC.

V gene TRBV3-1 combines with J gene TRBJ2-2; the D is unclear. Germline CDR1 reads LGHDT; CDR2 reads YNNKEL (reference sequence). Trimming left V 0 bases short and J 2 bases short, with 13 bases between. The CDR3 has 17 residues. The CDR3 nucleotides read TGTGCCAGCAGCCAAGAACTGAACCTCCTAAACACCGGGGAGCTGTTTTTT. Its translation is CASSQELNLLNTGELFF.

The rearrangement joins TRBV30 to TRBJ1-2, with TRBD1 matching over 9 bases. There are 15 residues in the CDR3. The J segment lost 8 bases and the V segment lost 0 bases, leaving 10 bases of the junction unmatched. The V gene's germline CDR1 is GTSNPN and CDR2 SVGIG (reference sequence). As DNA, the CDR3 is TGTGCCTGGAGTGTACTTTCCGGGACAGGGAAGGGCTACACCTTC. It encodes CAWSVLSGTGKGYTF.

The chain recombines TRBV3-1 with TRBJ1-1, with 7 bases that match TRBD1. V lost 6 bases and J lost 4; bases outside the gene matches: 8. Germline CDR1 reads LGHDT; CDR2 reads YNNKEL (reference sequence). This CDR3 has 14 amino acids. The CDR3 DNA reads as TGTGCCAGCAGGGAACAGGGGAAGGGCACTGAAGCTTTCTTT. This codes for CASREQGKGTEAFF.

The rearrangement joins TRBV20-1 to TRBJ2-3, with TRBD2 matching over 7 bases. Per germline, CDR1 DFQATT and CDR2 SNEGSKA (reference sequence). The CDR3 extends over 15 amino acids. Trimming took 0 bases from V and 6 from J; bases not matched to a gene: 9. This chain's CDR3 is CSARDRVAGLDTQYF. Here the CDR3 DNA reads TGCAGTGCTAGAGATCGGGTAGCGGGTCTCGATACGCAGTATTTT.

This chain joins TRBV18 and TRBJ1-5; D unclear. Between the trimmed V and J ends, which lost 4 bases and 5 bases, there was a span of 9 bases. The CDR3 is 13 residues long. Germline loops: CDR1 KGHSH, CDR2 LQKENI. The CDR3 here is CASSREVDQPQHF. CDR3 bases: TGTGCCAGCTCACGGGAGGTCGATCAGCCCCAGCATTTT.

This clonotype was seen just once. The rearrangement uses TRBV2 and TRBJ2-1; D possibly uses TRBD1 or TRBD2 (5 bases each). Trimming took off 7 bases at V and 0 bases at J, with 13 bases between the two ends. Germline-derived CDR1 and CDR2 are SNHLY and FYNNEI. The CDR3 has 15 residues. The CDR3 sequence is CASTGPAGSYNEQFF. In DNA form, the CDR3 reads TGTGCCAGCACGGGGCCGGCTGGCTCCTACAATGAGCAGTTCTTC. The variable domain in full, with the rest retrieved from reference TRBV2 and TRBJ2-1, is EPEVTQTPSHQVTQMGQEVILRCVPISNHLYFYWYRQILGQKVEFLVSFYNNEISEKSEIFDDQFSVERPDGSNFTLKIRSTKLEDSAMYFCASTGPAGSYNEQFFGPGTRLTVL.